A selection of T cell receptor beta chains follows, all from one sample in a study of CD8 T cells in Susac syndrome. TCRdb ran MiXCR on the immunoSEQ multiplex PCR reads and lists one entry per CDR3 protein. The sample shows 150,000 to 200,000 distinct CDR3 sequences, about 95% of them seen only once. The sequenced sample consisted of CD4+ T cells from PBMCs. All receptors come from a human donor with Susac syndrome. The CDR3 runs from the conserved cysteine through the conserved F or W. The order of the fields is clone size, V gene, D gene, J gene, CDR3 protein, CDR3 DNA. The D gene is left open where the match is weak. The size field is filled for only some rows; it gives once, few, many or a size class.

>.|TRBV4-3|TRBD1|TRBJ1-4
CASSQDPGQRGEKLFF
TGCGCCAGCAGCCAAGATCCGGGACAGAGAGGTGAAAAACTGTTTTTT
>.|TRBV7-2|.|TRBJ1-6
CATRQAGSPLHF
TGTGCCACGCGGCAGGCCGGCTCACCCCTCCACTTT
>.|TRBV30|.|TRBJ1-2
CAWSLSHGYTF
TGTGCCTGGAGTCTGAGTCATGGCTACACCTTC
>.|TRBV6-6|.|TRBJ2-1
CASRDSSNEQFF
TGTGCCAGCAGGGACTCGTCTAATGAGCAGTTCTTC
>.|TRBV7-3|TRBD2|TRBJ2-1
CASSLFPAGGSYNEQFF
TGTGCCAGCAGCTTATTTCCAGCGGGGGGCTCATACAATGAGCAGTTCTTC
>.|TRBV11-2|TRBD1|TRBJ1-1
CASKPLTGANTEAFF
TGTGCCAGCAAACCCCTGACAGGGGCGAACACTGAAGCTTTCTTT
>once|TRBV19|TRBD2|TRBJ2-1
CATSRLAESSYNEQFF
TGTGCCACCTCCCGACTAGCTGAGAGCTCCTACAATGAGCAGTTCTTC
>.|TRBV15|.|TRBJ2-5
CATSKVLTLSETQYF
TGTGCCACCAGCAAAGTCCTAACCCTTTCAGAGACCCAGTACTTC
>.|TRBV12-3/TRBV12-4|.|TRBJ2-3
CASSIGASTDTQYF
TGTGCCAGCAGTATCGGGGCTAGCACAGATACGCAGTATTTT
>.|TRBV2|.|TRBJ2-5
CASSDDEETQYF
TGTGCCAGCAGTGACGACGAAGAGACCCAGTACTTC
>once|TRBV5-1|.|TRBJ2-1
CASSRYTSYNEQFF
TGCGCCAGCAGCCGCTATACGAGCTACAATGAGCAGTTCTTC
>.|TRBV20-1|TRBD1|TRBJ1-1
CSARGPSTGRNTEAFF
TGCAGTGCTAGAGGGCCCTCGACAGGGCGGAACACTGAAGCTTTCTTT
>.|TRBV20-1|.|TRBJ1-2
CSAQEDYGYTF
TGCAGTGCGCAGGAGGACTATGGCTACACCTTC
>.|TRBV2|.|TRBJ1-2
CASSGDGYTF
TGTGCCAGCAGTGGAGATGGCTACACCTTC
>.|TRBV29-1|TRBD1|TRBJ1-1
CSVKGRTGVEAFF
TGCAGCGTCAAGGGACGAACAGGGGTCGAAGCTTTCTTT
>.|TRBV7-8|TRBD2|TRBJ2-1
CASSFTSGAYNEQFF
TGTGCCAGCAGCTTTACAAGCGGGGCCTACAATGAGCAGTTCTTC